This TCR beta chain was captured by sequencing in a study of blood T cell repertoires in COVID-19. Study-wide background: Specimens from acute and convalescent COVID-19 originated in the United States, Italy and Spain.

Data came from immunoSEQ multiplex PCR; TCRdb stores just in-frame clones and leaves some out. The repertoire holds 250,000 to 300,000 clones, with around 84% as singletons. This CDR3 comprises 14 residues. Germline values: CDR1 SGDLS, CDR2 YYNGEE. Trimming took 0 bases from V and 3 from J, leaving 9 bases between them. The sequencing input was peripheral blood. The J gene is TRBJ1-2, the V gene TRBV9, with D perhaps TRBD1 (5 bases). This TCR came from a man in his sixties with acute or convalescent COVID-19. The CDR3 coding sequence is TGTGCCAGCAGCGTAGCGTCGACAGACTATGGCTACACCTTC. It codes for CASSVASTDYGYTF.